These 30 T cell receptor beta chains were all obtained from the same sample, sequenced in a study of T cell repertoires in cytomegalovirus infection. TCRdb analysed the reads with MiXCR anew, one entry per CDR3 protein. The sample yields some 180,000 distinct CDR3 sequences, more than 9% seen once. The sample comprised PBMCs. The receptors were sampled from a human donor in good health (CMV status not recorded). Some clones in this sample may be carry-over from other donors' samples.

The chain combines TRBV12-3 or TRBV12-4 with TRBJ1-2; D remains ambiguous. CDR3 length: 12 residues. V was shortened by 6 bases and J by 6 bases, with 11 bases between the two germline ends. The CDR3 bases are TGTGCCAGCAGGGACGGGCGAGATGGCTACACCTTC. It codes for CASRDGRDGYTF.

This clonotype was seen a few times. This chain connects TRBV24-1 to TRBJ1-1, with a possible D match to TRBD1 (5 bases). The CDR3 consists of 14 residues. Germline V CDR1 and CDR2: KGHDR, SFDVKD. Trimming removed 3 bases from V and 1 base from J, with 8 bases in between. The CDR3 protein is CATSDNTGNTEAFF. The CDR3 coding sequence is TGTGCCACCAGTGATAACACAGGGAACACTGAAGCTTTCTTT.

This clonotype was observed many times. This chain joins TRBV20-1 and TRBJ1-5; D may be TRBD1 (6 bases). Between the trimmed V and J ends, which lost 0 bases and 1 base, there was a span of 10 bases. Germline assignment: CDR1 DFQATT and CDR2 SNEGSKA (reference sequence). There are 15 residues in the CDR3. The DNA for the CDR3 is TGCAGTGCTAGAGATTTCAGGGGAAGCAATCAGCCCCAGCATTTT. This translates into CSARDFRGSNQPQHF.

This chain links TRBV5-1 with TRBJ2-2; D could derive from TRBD1 or TRBD2 (6 bases each). Trimming removed 0 bases from V and 0 bases from J, with 15 bases in between. CDR1 SGHRS and CDR2 YFSETQ come from the germline V gene. The CDR3 is made up of 18 amino acids. The CDR3 protein is CASSLAWGASTNTGELFF. As DNA, the CDR3 is TGCGCCAGCAGCTTGGCCTGGGGGGCTTCAACGAACACCGGGGAGCTGTTTTTT.

V and J are TRBV5-1 and TRBJ2-1; possible D gene TRBD1, 6 bases. The CDR3 runs 16 residues. The ends were cut back, 1 base at V and 1 base at J, with 12 bases in the middle. Per the germline V gene, CDR1 is SGHRS and CDR2 is YFSETQ. CDR3: CASSLIAGVSYNEQFF. Here the CDR3 DNA reads TGCGCCAGCAGCTTGATTGCAGGGGTATCCTACAATGAGCAGTTCTTC.

In its sample, this clonotype was seen a few times. This chain connects TRBV7-9 to TRBJ1-1; D is unresolved. The ends were cut back, 1 base at V and 1 base at J, with 7 bases in the middle. The CDR3 has 14 residues. Per germline, CDR1 SEHNR and CDR2 FQNEAQ (reference sequence). CDR3 residues: CASSLEVPNTEAFF. The CDR3 nucleotides read TGTGCCAGCAGCTTAGAGGTACCGAACACTGAAGCTTTCTTT.

The V gene is TRBV10-1, the J gene TRBJ1-6; TRBD1 aligns across 9 bases. This CDR3 has 13 residues. Germline CDR1 is WNHNN and CDR2 is SYGVQD (reference sequence). J lost 11 bases, V lost 8 bases, and 7 bases had no gene match. The CDR3 loop reads CASGDRAEAPLHF. The CDR3 coding sequence is TGCGCCAGCGGGGACAGGGCTGAGGCACCCCTCCACTTT.

The genes are TRBV30 and TRBJ1-1; D unclear. With 1 base removed from V and 0 bases from J, the gap between germline ends came to 3 bases. This CDR3 has 12 residues. CDR1 GTSNPN and CDR2 SVGIG come from the germline V gene (reference sequence). The CDR3 is CAWSAVNTEAFF. For the CDR3, the DNA is TGTGCCTGGAGTGCGGTGAACACTGAAGCTTTCTTT.

Points on this clonotype: This may arise from a read error, as a much more abundant clone is one base away. V gene TRBV28 combines with J gene TRBJ1-1; 7 nucleotides match TRBD1. The CDR3 covers 13 residues. Per germline, CDR1 MDHEN and CDR2 SYDVKM. Here the CDR3 DNA reads TGTGGCAGCACCCTACAGGGGCAGGGGGAAGCTTTCTTT. Its protein product is CGSTLQGQGEAFF.

The table lists this clonotype with many counts. The gene calls are TRBV28 and TRBJ2-1, with 10 bases matching TRBD2. After removal of 6 bases from V and 12 bases from J, the junction contained 8 bases not matched to a gene. CDR3 size: 13 residues. Germline loops: CDR1 MDHEN, CDR2 SYDVKM. The CDR3 DNA reads TGTGCCAGCAGAGAGCGGGGGGGCGGGGCGCAGTTCTTC. Translated, it gives CASRERGGGAQFF.

This clonotype was counted ten times or more. CDR3 in DNA: TGTGCCAGCAGCTTGGGCAGTGTGATGGGCGGGGAGCTGTTTTTT. It yields the protein CASSLGSVMGGELFF. The V and J genes are TRBV7-3 and TRBJ2-2; D ambiguous. CDR1 is SGHTA and CDR2 is FQGTGA in the germline V gene. V was clipped by 3 bases and J by 7 bases, with 15 bases between them. This CDR3 is built from 15 residues.

The genes are TRBV28 and TRBJ2-2; maybe TRBD2 (5 bases). The V and J ends lost 4 bases and 5 bases respectively, with 14 bases between them. This CDR3 has 15 residues. In germline, CDR1 is MDHEN, CDR2 SYDVKM. CDR3 sequence (DNA): TGTGCCAGCAGTTCCACCGGGGTCCCGACCGGGGAGCTGTTTTTT. Translation: CASSSTGVPTGELFF.

The chain has TRBV19 and TRBJ2-1; 10 bases match TRBD2. The ends lost 0 bases at V and 7 bases at J; junction bases unmatched: 9. This CDR3 spans 17 amino acids. The germline V gene has CDR1 LNHDA and CDR2 SQIVND (reference sequence). The CDR3 region is CASSIDASGRATNEQFF. The CDR3 nucleotides are TGTGCCAGTAGTATAGATGCGAGCGGGAGGGCCACGAATGAGCAGTTCTTC. Full variable domain (rest looked up from reference TRBV19 and TRBJ2-1): DGGITQSPKYLFRKEGQNVTLSCEQNLNHDAMYWYRQDPGQGLRLIYYSQIVNDFQKGDIAEGYSVSREKKESFPLTVTSAQKNPTAFYLCASSIDASGRATNEQFFGPGTRLTVL.

This clonotype was seen only a few times. The V gene is TRBV6-2 or TRBV6-3, the J gene TRBJ1-4; D is uncertain. The CDR3 covers 12 residues. Trimming cost V 10 bases and J 6 bases, with 12 bases left between them. CDR1 is MNHEY, CDR2 SVGEGT, per germline. DNA of the CDR3: TGTGCCACCTCTTCCGGATATGAAAAACTGTTTTTT. It translates to CATSSGYEKLFF.

This clonotype has a count of ten or more. This chain connects TRBV7-7 to TRBJ1-1; unclear D gene. The V and J ends lost 5 bases and 2 bases respectively, with 9 bases between them. The CDR3 runs to 13 residues. CDR1 SSHAT and CDR2 FNYEAQ come from the germline V gene (reference sequence). CDR3 nucleotide sequence: TGTGCCAGCAGCATCAAGCCCAACACTGAAGCTTTCTTT. It specifies CASSIKPNTEAFF.

This clonotype was seen only a few times. The chain joins TRBV20-1 to TRBJ1-1; D may be TRBD1 (6 bases). There are 16 residues in the CDR3. Trimming took 1 base from V and 4 from J, leaving 19 bases between them. CDR1 and CDR2 (germline): DFQATT, SNEGSKA (reference sequence). Here the CDR3 reads CSARGMGTGWSTEAFF. The CDR3 nucleotides are TGCAGTGCTAGAGGAATGGGAACAGGGTGGAGCACTGAAGCTTTCTTT.

This clonotype has a count of ten or more. This chain joins TRBV7-8 and TRBJ2-5; D gene ambiguous. V lost 5 bases, J lost 4 bases, and 20 bases lay in between. CDR1 and CDR2 from the germline V gene are SGHVS and FQNEAQ. This CDR3 region has 16 residues. The CDR3 spells CASSLNGWALGETQYF. CDR3 nucleotide sequence: TGTGCCAGCAGCCTCAATGGTTGGGCGTTGGGAGAGACCCAGTACTTC.

The chain employs TRBV7-2 and TRBJ2-3; no reliable D call. The CDR3 consists of 11 residues. Germline CDR1 SGHTA, CDR2 FQGNSA. V was cut by 6 bases and J by 8 bases, with 9 bases left in between. CDR3 residues: CASSPPLTQYF. The CDR3 coding sequence is TGTGCCAGCAGTCCTCCGCTTACGCAGTATTTT.

This clonotype came up many times. This sequence joins TRBV28 and TRBJ1-1, with 7 bases that match TRBD1. The V and J ends lost 6 bases and 0 bases, in that order; junction bases with no gene match: 4. This CDR3 comprises 14 residues. Germline loops: CDR1 MDHEN, CDR2 SYDVKM. The CDR3 DNA follows: TGTGCCAGCAGGGAGGGGGCCCTGAACACTGAAGCTTTCTTT. Amino acid sequence: CASREGALNTEAFF.

This clonotype showed up just a few times. This chain links TRBV19 with TRBJ1-1; D perhaps matches TRBD1 (6 bases). Trimming removed 2 bases at V and 4 bases at J, with 11 bases between. The CDR3 length is 14 residues. Germline CDR1 is LNHDA and CDR2 is SQIVND (reference sequence). The chain's CDR3 is CASSIRRGGTEAFF. The CDR3 coding sequence is TGTGCCAGTAGTATACGAAGAGGGGGCACTGAAGCTTTCTTT.

The sample holds a few counts of this clonotype. V usage is TRBV28 and J usage is TRBJ1-2; D remains unclear. CDR1 is MDHEN and CDR2 is SYDVKM in the germline V gene. This CDR3 region has 11 residues. Trimming pared 6 bases from V and 4 bases from J, leaving 6 bases between. CDR3 coding DNA: TGTGCCAGCAGCGTGGGCTATGGCTACACCTTC. Translating it yields CASSVGYGYTF.

This clonotype has ten or more counts. The gene calls are TRBV12-3 or TRBV12-4 and TRBJ1-2; 8 nucleotides align to TRBD1. This CDR3 comprises 13 residues. Germline trimming cut 5 bases from V and 8 bases from J; bases unmatched to any gene: 7. The CDR3 protein is CASSPRTGLGYTF. DNA for the CDR3: TGTGCCAGCAGTCCCAGGACAGGGCTCGGCTACACCTTC.

The chain joins TRBV29-1 to TRBJ1-2; no clear D gene. The CDR3 runs 12 residues. Germline lookup yields CDR1 SQVTM and CDR2 ANQGSEA. The V and J ends lost 2 bases and 4 bases respectively, with 8 bases between them. The CDR3 region has the DNA TGCAGCGTTGAAAAACAGATCTATGGCTACACCTTC. Amino acids: CSVEKQIYGYTF. The full variable domain, completed using reference TRBV29-1 and TRBJ1-2, is SAVISQKPSRDICQRGTSLTIQCQVDSQVTMMFWYRQQPGQSLTLIATANQGSEATYESGFVIDKFPISRPNLTFSTLTVSNMSPEDSSIYLCSVEKQIYGYTFGSGTRLTVV.

This clonotype was detected many times. This rearrangement joins TRBV7-2 to TRBJ1-1, with 11 bases fitting TRBD1. The CDR3 has 16 residues. The germline CDR1 and CDR2 sequences are SGHTA and FQGNSA. Trimming at V came to 5 bases and at J to 1 base, leaving 6 bases not matched to a gene. CDR3 in DNA: TGTGCCAGCAGCCTGGACAGGGGGCCAAGGAACACTGAAGCTTTCTTT. Its translation: CASSLDRGPRNTEAFF. Full variable domain (remainder filled in from reference TRBV7-2 and TRBJ1-1): GAGVSQSPSNKVTEKGKDVELRCDPISGHTALYWYRQSLGQGLEFLIYFQGNSAPDKSGLPSDRFSAERTGGSVSTLTIQRTQQEDSAVYLCASSLDRGPRNTEAFFGQGTRLTVV.

The rearrangement links TRBV6-6 to TRBJ2-3, with a possible D match to TRBD2 (5 bases). The CDR3 runs to 12 residues. V was cut by 6 bases and J by 4 bases, with 8 bases left in between. CDR1 and CDR2 from the germline V gene are MNHNY and SVGAGI (reference sequence). CDR3 DNA sequence: TGTGCCAGCAGAAGAGGGTCAGATACGCAGTATTTT. This gives the protein CASRRGSDTQYF.

As DNA, the CDR3 is TGTGCCAGCAGCTTGTTAACCTCTCATACGCAGTATTTT. Protein product: CASSLLTSHTQYF. The chain carries TRBV5-4 and TRBJ2-3, with D unclear. Germline CDR1 SGHNT, CDR2 YYREEE (reference sequence). The CDR3 has 13 residues. The V end lost 1 base, the J end lost 7 bases, and 10 bases lay between the germline ends.

The rearrangement links TRBV6-2 or TRBV6-3 to TRBJ1-1; D is undetermined. CDR1 is MNHEY and CDR2 is SVGEGT in the germline V gene. This CDR3 spans 14 amino acids. The V end lost 5 bases, the J end lost 1 base, and 11 bases lay between the germline ends. CDR3 region: CASSEWFSNTEAFF. As DNA, the CDR3 is TGTGCCAGCAGTGAGTGGTTCTCGAACACTGAAGCTTTCTTT.

On this clonotype itself: Since a much larger clone is just one base distant, this may be a read error. V is TRBV7-2 and J is TRBJ2-3; D is unresolved. The CDR3 contains 13 residues. Trimming removed 6 bases from V and 4 bases from J, with 11 bases in between. CDR1 is SGHTA, CDR2 FQGNSA, per germline. This CDR3 is CASSSPRADTQYF. In DNA, the CDR3 is TGTGCCAGCAGTTCCCCAAGGGCAGATACGCAGTATTTT.

The chain joins TRBV28 to TRBJ1-3; 7 bases are shared with TRBD1. Germline-derived CDR1 and CDR2 are MDHEN and SYDVKM. The CDR3 contains 15 residues. The J segment lost 4 bases and the V segment lost 5 bases, leaving 8 bases of the junction unmatched. CDR3: CASSPGGTQGNTIYF. CDR3 sequence (DNA): TGTGCCAGCAGTCCAGGGGGGACGCAGGGAAACACCATATATTTT. The variable domain in full, with the rest retrieved from reference TRBV28 and TRBJ1-3, is DVKVTQSSRYLVKRTGEKVFLECVQDMDHENMFWYRQDPGLGLRLIYFSYDVKMKEKGDIPEGYSVSREKKERFSLILESASTNQTSMYLCASSPGGTQGNTIYFGEGSWLTVV.

This clonotype was observed a handful of times. This chain links TRBV5-1 with TRBJ1-1; D might be TRBD1 (6 bases). The CDR3 totals 14 residues. Trimming took 0 bases from V and 8 from J, leaving 14 bases between them. Looked up from germline, CDR1 is SGHRS and CDR2 is YFSETQ. The CDR3 spells CASSLGQAGGEAFF. Here the CDR3 DNA reads TGCGCCAGCAGCTTGGGACAGGCAGGTGGGGAAGCTTTCTTT.